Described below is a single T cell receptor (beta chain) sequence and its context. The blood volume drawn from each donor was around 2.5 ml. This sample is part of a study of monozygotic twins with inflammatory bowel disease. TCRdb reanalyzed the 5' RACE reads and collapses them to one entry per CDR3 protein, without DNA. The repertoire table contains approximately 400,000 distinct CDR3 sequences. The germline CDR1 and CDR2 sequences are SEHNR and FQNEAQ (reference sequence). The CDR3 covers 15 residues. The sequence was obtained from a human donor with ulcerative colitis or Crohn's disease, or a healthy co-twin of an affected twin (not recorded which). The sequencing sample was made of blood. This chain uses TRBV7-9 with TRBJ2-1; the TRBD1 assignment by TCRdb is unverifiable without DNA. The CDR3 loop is CASSLGGQGDNEQFF.